This entry lists 4 T cell receptor beta chains sequenced from one sample in a study of response to subunit inactivated influenza vaccine. Each CDR3 protein is one row after TCRdb ran MiXCR on the RT-PCR reads. This sample has roughly 700,000 distinct CDR3 sequences, with around 14% found just once. This specimen consisted of PBMCs from blood, obtained roughly 12 days after vaccination. The receptors originated from a man aged 45-65 years who received an inactivated influenza vaccine.

This clonotype was detected only a few times. V usage is TRBV7-9 and J usage is TRBJ2-1, with unresolved D. The CDR3 sequence is 15 residues long. With 4 bases removed from V and 2 bases from J, the gap between germline ends came to 12 bases. CDR1 is SEHNR, CDR2 FQNEAQ, per germline (reference sequence). CDR3 in amino acids: CASSSKSGPYNEQFF. The DNA of the CDR3 is TGTGCCAGCAGCTCCAAATCAGGACCCTACAATGAGCAGTTCTTC. Based on the CDR3 plus reference TRBV7-9 and TRBJ2-1, the full variable domain is DTGVSQNPRHKITKRGQNVTFRCDPISEHNRLYWYRQTLGQGPEFLTYFQNEAQLEKSRLLSDRFSAERPKGSFSTLEIQRTEQGDSAMYLCASSSKSGPYNEQFFGPGTRLTVL.

This clonotype was picked up a small number of times. This chain links TRBV4-2 with TRBJ2-6; D is ambiguous. Germline CDR1 reads LGHNA; CDR2 reads YNFKEQ. The CDR3 consists of 17 residues. Trimming left V 1 base short and J 1 base short, with 11 bases between. The CDR3 protein is CASSQGGGNSGANVLTF. In nucleotides, the CDR3 is TGTGCCAGCAGCCAAGGAGGTGGTAATTCTGGGGCCAACGTCCTGACTTTC.

The chain has TRBV5-1 and TRBJ2-1, with D maybe TRBD1 (7 bases). V was pared by 4 bases and J by 8 bases, with 16 bases between. Germline V lookup: CDR1 SGHRS, CDR2 YFSETQ. This CDR3 has 14 amino acids. The CDR3 sequence is CASSLRQGLDEQFF. For the CDR3, the DNA is TGCGCCAGCAGCCTACGACAGGGACTTGATGAGCAGTTCTTC.

This clonotype turned up a few times. The chain combines TRBV4-2 with TRBJ2-1, with D perhaps being TRBD1 or TRBD2 (6 bases each). Germline-derived CDR1 and CDR2 are LGHNA and YNFKEQ. V lost 4 bases to trimming and J lost 2 bases, with 15 bases between them. The CDR3 contains 16 residues. The CDR3 DNA reads TGTGCCAGCAGCCCACACAGGGACTCCCCCTACAATGAGCAGTTCTTC. Protein sequence: CASSPHRDSPYNEQFF.